This is a list of T cell receptor beta chains from one sample in a study of PD-1 blockade in classical Hodgkin lymphoma. TCRdb's copy holds only in-frame clones and misses some; the assay was immunoSEQ multiplex PCR. Here the sample spans 42,000 or so clones, 85% to 90% being singletons. This sample comprised peripheral blood mononuclear cells (PBMCs), obtained before the second cycle of nivolumab. Source of these receptors: a human donor with classical Hodgkin lymphoma. Both conserved end residues are part of each CDR3. Each record gives: J gene, D gene, CDR3 length, V gene, clone size, CDR3 DNA, CDR3 protein. The D gene is left open where the match is weak. Clone size is stated in some rows and not others, as once, few, many or a class when expanded.

TRBJ2-3	TRBD2	15	TRBV4-2	-	TGTGCCAGCAGCCAAGCGGGGGGGCCCACAGATACGCAGTATTTT	CASSQAGGPTDTQYF
TRBJ2-1	-	15	TRBV6-1	-	TGTGCCAGCAGTGAAGGAGGGGACCTCTACAATGAGCAGTTCTTC	CASSEGGDLYNEQFF
TRBJ1-4	-	13	TRBV7-9	-	TGTGCCAGCAGCCAGAGCAGTAATGAAAAACTGTTTTTT	CASSQSSNEKLFF
TRBJ1-5	-	14	TRBV27	-	TGTGCCAGCAGTTTATTAGGAAGCAATCAGCCCCAGCATTTT	CASSLLGSNQPQHF
TRBJ1-1	-	13	TRBV9	few	TGTGCCAGCAGCTCCCAGCCCCGTACTGAAGCTTTCTTT	CASSSQPRTEAFF
TRBJ2-2	TRBD1	15	TRBV6-1	few	TGTGCCAGCAGTGAATCCCCTACAGGGGGCGGGGAGCTGTTTTTT	CASSESPTGGGELFF
TRBJ1-1	-	11	TRBV4-1	-	TGCGCCAGCAGCCAAGAAACTGAAGCTTTCTTT	CASSQETEAFF
TRBJ1-2	-	13	TRBV6-1	medium-sized	TGTGCCAGCAGTGAAGATTCTGGCTATGGCTACACCTTC	CASSEDSGYGYTF
TRBJ2-7	-	12	TRBV27	-	TGTGCCAGCTTCTCAAGCTCCTACGAGCAGTACTTC	CASFSSSYEQYF
TRBJ2-3	-	15	TRBV7-9	once	TGTGCCAGCAGGGTAACCGAGGGCCCAAAGGATACGCAGTATTTT	CASRVTEGPKDTQYF
TRBJ2-7	-	14	TRBV5-4	-	TGTGCCAGCAGCTTCTCACTTGCAGACTACGAGCAGTACTTC	CASSFSLADYEQYF
TRBJ2-5	TRBD2	13	TRBV7-9	-	TGTGCCAGCAGCTTGACGGGAGGGAAGACCCAGTACTTC	CASSLTGGKTQYF
TRBJ1-2	TRBD1	18	TRBV28	-	TGTGCCAGCAGTCTGCCCTTTACAGGGGCAGCAAATCTCTATGGCTACACCTTC	CASSLPFTGAANLYGYTF
TRBJ2-2	TRBD1	13	TRBV29-1	-	TGCAGCGTTCGGACAGGGGGCACCGGGGAGCTGTTTTTT	CSVRTGGTGELFF
TRBJ2-7	TRBD1	14	TRBV15	-	TGTGCCACCAGCAGAGGTGGGACAGGGAACGAGCAGTACTTC	CATSRGGTGNEQYF
TRBJ1-1	-	13	TRBV6-5	-	TGTGCCACCCTCCTACAGCCGAACACTGAAGCTTTCTTT	CATLLQPNTEAFF
TRBJ2-3	-	15	TRBV27	-	TGTGCCAGCAGTTTATTGCGGGCTAGCACAGATACGCAGTATTTT	CASSLLRASTDTQYF
TRBJ1-1	TRBD1	14	TRBV7-3	once	TGTGCCAGCAGCTTAGACAGGGGGAACACTGAAGCTTTCTTT	CASSLDRGNTEAFF
TRBJ2-1	TRBD1	16	TRBV5-1	-	TGCGCCAGCAGCTCAAATTCCGGGACAGGAGACAATGAGCAGTTCTTC	CASSSNSGTGDNEQFF
TRBJ2-7	-	14	TRBV7-2	-	TGTGCCAGCAGCTTGGTGCCGAGCTCCTACGAGCAGTACTTC	CASSLVPSSYEQYF
TRBJ1-5	-	14	TRBV19	-	TGTGCCAGTAGTATAGACGGCTATCAGCTTACCCAGCATTTT	CASSIDGYQLTQHF
TRBJ2-7	-	14	TRBV5-1	-	TGCGCCAGCGGCCGAGAGACAGGATCCTACGAGCAGTACTTC	CASGRETGSYEQYF
TRBJ2-7	TRBD2	13	TRBV5-1	-	TGCGCCAGCAGAAGGGGAGGGAACTACGAGCAGTACTTC	CASRRGGNYEQYF
TRBJ2-5	-	15	TRBV2	few	TGTGCCAGCAGGGTCGGGGGCGCAAACCAAGAGACCCAGTACTTC	CASRVGGANQETQYF
TRBJ2-7	TRBD2	17	TRBV27	once	TGTGCCAGCAGTTCCAGACGAATAGCGGGAGTCCTGGACGAGCAGTACTTC	CASSSRRIAGVLDEQYF
TRBJ1-5	-	13	TRBV28	-	TGTGCCAGCAGTTTTCTGGGCAATCAGCCCCAGCATTTT	CASSFLGNQPQHF
TRBJ1-5	TRBD1	18	TRBV10-2	-	TGCGCCAGCAGCCAAAAGGGACAGGGGGCAGGACGCAATCAGCCCCAGCATTTT	CASSQKGQGAGRNQPQHF
TRBJ1-3	-	16	TRBV4-2	-	TGTGCCAGCAGCCAAGATCCCGGCGGCTCTAGAAACACCATATATTTT	CASSQDPGGSRNTIYF
TRBJ2-2	TRBD2	18	TRBV7-6	-	TGTGCCAGCAGCTTAGCGGCTCTAGCGGGGGGGCTGGCCGGGGAGCTGTTTTTT	CASSLAALAGGLAGELFF